This T cell receptor (beta chain) was sequenced during a study of identical twins. Per germline, CDR1 SGHTA and CDR2 FQGNSA. The V segment lost 5 bases and the J segment 2 bases; nucleotides outside the gene matches: 2. This CDR3 spans 14 amino acids. A universal primer site came from template switching; cDNA carried unique molecular identifiers. TCRdb analysed the 5' RACE reads with MiXCR anew, one entry per CDR3 protein. This sample has hundreds of thousands of distinct CDR3 sequences, with 20% to 25% found just once. This sample also appeared in a second study, on T cells expressing NK-cell markers.

The genes are TRBV7-2 and TRBJ2-1; the match to TRBD2 covers 8 bases. The source is a woman under 30 in good health. Sequencing was performed on PBMCs. CDR3 in DNA: TGTGCCAGCAGCGTTAGCGGGGCCTACAATGAGCAGTTCTTC. Translated, it gives CASSVSGAYNEQFF.